The entry below describes one TCR beta chain. This entry is derived from a study of shared clonotypes between healthy human individuals. Method: immunoSEQ multiplex PCR; TCRdb's copy keeps in-frame clones and lacks some. The sample has roughly 2.2 million clones, approximately 95% seen once. V lost 2 bases, J lost 4 bases, and 15 bases lay in between. Germline V gene sequence: CDR1 SGHTA, CDR2 FQGTGA. This CDR3 has 16 amino acids. The chain has TRBV7-3 and TRBJ2-1; D might be TRBD1 or TRBD2, each matching 5 bases. The receptor's source is a young man in good health. Some clones in this sample may be carry-over from other donors' samples. The sample consisted of naive CD4+ T cells from PBMCs. Sample subset: CD45RA+ positively selected. The CDR3, as DNA: TGTGCCAGCAGCTTAGGAACCGGGACGAATTACAATGAGCAGTTCTTC. This gives the protein CASSLGTGTNYNEQFF.